This TCR beta chain was obtained from a study of CD8+ T cells in alopecia areata. About the study: Tofacitinib therapy took 6 to 18 months; 6 months off drug came after. Study-wide results and caveats: Numerous clones, expanded in lesions, remained in scalp and blood during tofacitinib. Higher clonality and more expanded CD8+ clones appeared in lesional than normal scalp. Significant decreases in scalp clonality and expanded CD8+ clones followed tofacitinib treatment.

Following extraction, RNA underwent reverse transcription to cDNA, which served as the sequencing template. Repertoires were generated with immunoSEQ multiplex PCR, while TCRdb's copy carries only in-frame clones and drops some. The sample carries over 100,000 clones, about 50% recorded once. With regard to this clone: Its matching antigen is unknown.

Trimming took off 4 bases at V and 3 bases at J, with 13 bases between the two ends. The length of the CDR3 is 13 residues. Germline V gene data show CDR1 as SQVTM and CDR2 as ANQGSEA. Specified treatment: oral pan-JAK inhibitor, 5-10 mg twice daily. The chain links TRBV29-1 to TRBJ2-7; no definite D call. The starting material was CD4+ T cells sorted from blood, obtained at week 4, from a patient treated with tofacitinib. The sequence derives from a human donor with alopecia areata. Here the CDR3 reads CSVATRLYYEQYF. CDR3 bases: TGCAGCGTTGCTACAAGGCTCTACTACGAGCAGTACTTC.